The 6 T cell receptor beta chains below were found in one sample sequenced in a study of blood T cell repertoires in COVID-19. Here immunoSEQ multiplex PCR was the method, and the copy in TCRdb shows in-frame clones only, minus some. The sample carries 350,000 to 450,000 clones, more than 70% recorded once. Input material: PBMCs or T cells enriched from blood (not recorded which). The source is a woman aged 18-29 years who had been exposed to COVID-19.

The chain uses TRBV7-3 and TRBJ2-1; weak D call: TRBD1 (6 bases). Trimming shortened V by 5 bases and J by 4 bases, and 9 bases separated the two germline ends. The CDR3 length is 13 residues. Germline V lookup: CDR1 SGHTA, CDR2 FQGTGA. DNA for the CDR3: TGTGCCAGCAGCCGGACAGTTTACAATGAGCAGTTCTTC. Amino acid sequence: CASSRTVYNEQFF.

V gene TRBV24-1 combines with J gene TRBJ1-2, with 7 nucleotides matching TRBD1. CDR1 KGHDR and CDR2 SFDVKD come from the germline V gene. CDR3 length equals 13 residues. V dropped 7 bases and J dropped 3; count of bases not matched to a gene: 4. The DNA for the CDR3 is TGTGCCACCAGCCCCGGACAGGACTATGGCTACACCTTC. It encodes CATSPGQDYGYTF.

The V gene is TRBV2, the J gene TRBJ2-3; TRBD1 matches at 7 bases. The trim removed 3 bases at V and 5 bases at J, leaving 5 bases unmatched. The germline gives CDR1 SNHLY, CDR2 FYNNEI. There are 14 residues in the CDR3. The CDR3 sequence is CASSDEGAGDTQYF. CDR3 nucleotide sequence: TGTGCCAGCAGTGACGAGGGGGCGGGAGATACGCAGTATTTT.

J is TRBJ1-6 and V is TRBV25-1; tentatively, D is TRBD1 (6 bases). The CDR3 is 15 amino acids. Trimming shortened V by 2 bases and J by 10 bases, and 15 bases separated the two germline ends. CDR1 MGHDK and CDR2 SYGVNS come from the germline V gene. The CDR3 coding sequence is TGTGCCAGCAGTGAAGCTATGGACAGTGGCTCACCCCTCCACTTT. This sequence encodes CASSEAMDSGSPLHF. Full variable domain (remainder filled in from reference TRBV25-1 and TRBJ1-6): EADIYQTPRYLVIGTGKKITLECSQTMGHDKMYWYQQDPGMELHLIHYSYGVNSTEKGDLSSESTVSRIRTEHFPLTLESARPSHTSQYLCASSEAMDSGSPLHFGNGTRLTVT.

The rearrangement uses TRBV10-1 and TRBJ2-2, with a tentative D call TRBD2 (6 bases). Germline-derived CDR1 and CDR2 are WNHNN and SYGVQD (reference sequence). This CDR3 has 16 residues. V was shortened by 3 bases and J by 4 bases, with 15 bases between the two germline ends. The CDR3 coding sequence is TGCGCCAGCAGTGATTCGACTAGGCCGGGCACCGGGGAGCTGTTTTTT. It is translated as CASSDSTRPGTGELFF.

CDR3 nucleotide sequence: TGTGCCAGCAGCCGTGGGGGAGGTGGAGAGACCCAGTACTTC. It yields the protein CASSRGGGGETQYF. This sequence joins TRBV7-9 and TRBJ2-5, with D possibly matching TRBD2 (6 bases). Trimming took off 5 bases at V and 4 bases at J, with 14 bases between the two ends. The length of the CDR3 is 14 residues. Germline V gene sequence: CDR1 SEHNR, CDR2 FQNEAQ (reference sequence).